This T cell receptor (beta chain) came from a study of a mutant IDH1 vaccine in newly diagnosed glioma. On the study more broadly: The initiation of vaccination occurred 4-6 weeks after radiotherapy alone, or with temozolomide cycles. Findings and limits, study-wide: Among all patients, vaccine-induced immune responses occurred in approximately 94%. The authors found pseudoprogression apparently unrelated to changes in top peripheral T cell clonotypes.

Sequencing used immunoSEQ multiplex PCR; TCRdb keeps in-frame clones, though not all of them. The sample has 90,000 to 100,000 clones; around 92% are singletons. Turning to this clone: The antigen remains unidentified.

The time point was: week 47, end of study. Every single dose of the vaccine, 300 ug of mutant IDH1 20-mer peptide, came with topical imiquimod. The patients received vaccinations eight times, in weeks 1, 3, 5, 7, 11, 15, 19 and 23. Trimming shortened V by 11 bases and J by 0 bases, and 8 bases separated the two germline ends. The CDR3 extends over 12 amino acids. Per the germline V gene, CDR1 is LNHDA and CDR2 is SQIVND (reference sequence). The chain links TRBV19 to TRBJ1-3; D uncertain. This receptor was taken from a woman aged 45-59 years with glioma. Sequencing used PBMCs, obtained from a glioma patient whose treatment included an IDH1 peptide vaccine. The CDR3 protein is CAAWSSGNTIYF. CDR3 in DNA: TGTGCCGCTTGGAGCTCTGGAAACACCATATATTTT.